Listed below are T cell receptor beta chains from one sample, sequenced in a study of blood T cell repertoires in COVID-19. The protocol was immunoSEQ multiplex PCR, while the TCRdb copy is restricted to in-frame clones and leaves out a portion. The sample includes over 95,000 clones, around 88% of them seen just once. Input material: peripheral blood. Source of these receptors: a human donor with acute or convalescent COVID-19. The donor label of this sample is uncertain. CDR3s include the opening cysteine and the closing phenylalanine or tryptophan. A D gene is named only where the DNA matches it firmly. The listing skips clone size in some rows; elsewhere it reads once, few, many or a size class.

j_call v_call clone_size d_call cdr3_aa cdr3_nt
TRBJ2-2 TRBV7-9 NA NA CASSYPSGFGELFF TGTGCCAGCAGCTACCCCTCGGGGTTCGGGGAGCTGTTTTTT
TRBJ1-2 TRBV28 NA NA CATNAHPGTLNYGYTF TGTGCCACCAACGCTCACCCCGGGACACTAAACTATGGCTACACCTTC
TRBJ2-7 TRBV19 many NA CASSISGQTSSYEQYF TGTGCCAGTAGTATCTCGGGACAGACTAGCTCCTACGAGCAGTACTTC
TRBJ1-2 TRBV30 NA TRBD1 CAWSRTGQGGYTF TGTGCCTGGAGCAGAACGGGACAGGGTGGCTACACCTTC
TRBJ1-1 TRBV2 NA NA CASSRDKNTEAFF TGTGCCAGCAGTCGGGACAAGAACACTGAAGCTTTCTTT
TRBJ1-2 TRBV6-5 NA NA CASRPQGLNYGYTF TGTGCCAGCAGGCCCCAGGGACTAAACTATGGCTACACCTTC
TRBJ2-5 TRBV2 NA NA CASSDFSAGETQYF TGTGCCAGCAGTGACTTTTCGGCAGGCGAGACCCAGTACTTC
TRBJ1-4 TRBV6-5 NA TRBD1 CASSYGGTGYEKLFF TGTGCCAGCAGTTATGGAGGGACAGGGTATGAAAAACTGTTTTTT
TRBJ2-7 TRBV2 few NA CASSALPGEQYF TGTGCCAGCAGTGCCTTGCCCGGCGAGCAGTACTTC
TRBJ1-2 TRBV28 NA TRBD1 CASSLARGNGYTF TGTGCCAGCAGTTTAGCCAGGGGGAATGGCTACACCTTC
TRBJ2-1 TRBV18 NA TRBD1 CASSPVRQGANEQFF TGTGCCAGCTCACCAGTTCGGCAGGGGGCGAATGAGCAGTTCTTC
TRBJ2-7 TRBV27 NA NA CASSSQGPYEQYF TGTGCCAGCAGTTCTCAGGGCCCCTACGAGCAGTACTTC
TRBJ2-1 TRBV7-3 NA TRBD2 CASSLTSGTYNEQFF TGTGCCAGCAGCTTGACTAGCGGGACATACAATGAGCAGTTCTTC
TRBJ2-7 TRBV19 few NA CASSRETGSYEQYF TGTGCCAGTAGTCGGGAGACAGGGTCATACGAGCAGTACTTC
TRBJ2-5 TRBV4-1 NA NA CASSQEVGGLGETQYF TGCGCCAGCAGCCAAGAGGTGGGGGGGCTCGGAGAGACCCAGTACTTC
TRBJ2-5 TRBV6-2/TRBV6-3 NA NA CASSPYQEGETQYF TGTGCCAGCAGTCCATACCAGGAGGGAGAGACCCAGTACTTC
TRBJ2-3 TRBV5-4 NA NA CASSLGPSEVSDTQYF TGTGCCAGCAGCTTGGGTCCTAGTGAAGTATCAGATACGCAGTATTTT
TRBJ1-6 TRBV27 NA TRBD1 CASSLDRGNSPLHF TGTGCCAGCAGTCTCGACAGGGGGAATTCACCCCTCCACTTT
TRBJ2-5 TRBV27 NA NA CASSLGRGRETQYF TGTGCCAGCAGTTTAGGGCGGGGTAGAGAGACCCAGTACTTC
TRBJ1-4 TRBV15 NA NA CATKPAGGTNEKLFF TGTGCCACCAAACCCGCCGGAGGAACTAATGAAAAACTGTTTTTT
TRBJ1-2 TRBV9 NA NA CASSVEQNYGYTF TGTGCCAGCAGCGTAGAACAGAACTATGGCTACACCTTC
TRBJ1-2 TRBV28 NA TRBD1 CATPDGTGTGGEGYTF TGTGCCACCCCCGATGGAACCGGGACAGGGGGCGAAGGCTACACCTTC
TRBJ2-7 TRBV7-2 NA NA CASSLAGTTNYEQYF TGTGCCAGCAGCTTAGCCGGGACAACTAACTACGAGCAGTACTTC
TRBJ2-3 TRBV19 few NA CASSERGTWADTQYF TGTGCCAGTAGTGAACGGGGGACTTGGGCAGATACGCAGTATTTT
TRBJ1-2 TRBV9 NA NA CASSANYGYTF TGTGCCAGCAGCGCGAACTATGGCTACACCTTC
TRBJ1-2 TRBV3-1/TRBV3-2 NA NA CASSQERTLLFGYTF TGTGCCAGCAGCCAAGAACGAACGCTTCTATTTGGCTACACCTTC
TRBJ1-5 TRBV5-6 NA NA CASSLAFDQPQHF TGTGCCAGCAGCTTGGCCTTCGATCAGCCCCAGCATTTT
TRBJ2-7 TRBV30 NA NA CAWSVSSYEQYF TGTGCCTGGAGTGTCAGCTCCTACGAGCAGTACTTC
TRBJ2-1 TRBV9 NA TRBD2 CASSATLASGGNEQFF TGTGCCAGCAGCGCCACCTTAGCTAGCGGGGGGAATGAGCAGTTCTTC